This T cell receptor beta chain was identified in a study of graft-versus-host responses after intestinal transplantation. Study-wide context: Recipients across the board were started on anti-thymocyte globulin induction, then kept on tacrolimus and steroids for around 3 years.

Study observations and caveats: Some GvH clones were seen earlier in gut or blood, suggesting intestinal origin.

In this sample, this clone is medium-sized. The trim removed 8 bases at V and 8 bases at J, leaving 10 bases unmatched. CDR3 length equals 14 residues. Germline V CDR1 and CDR2: MNHNY, SVGAGI (reference sequence). Sequencing was performed with immunoSEQ multiplex PCR; in TCRdb, only in-frame clones are kept and a portion is missing. This sample has 10,000 to 15,000 clones, with about 30% found just once. Researchers placed about 200,000 CFSE-labeled responder cells in culture with about 200,000 irradiated, violet-dye-labeled stimulator cells. Both CD3+CD4+ and CD3+CD8+ responders that were proliferating and CFSE-low underwent sorting after the reaction.

The chain combines TRBV6-6 with TRBJ1-4; 8 bases align to TRBD1. The origin of this receptor is a human patient who received an intestinal transplant. Sequenced here: alloreactive CD8+ T cells from a mixed lymphocyte reaction culture, sampled before intestinal transplant. Subset noted: CFSE-low proliferating T cells sorted from approximately six-day pre-transplant mixed lymphocyte reaction (GvH or HvG direction). CDR3 in amino acids: CASFRGRHGEKLFF. As DNA, the CDR3 is TGTGCCAGCTTCAGGGGGCGACATGGGGAAAAACTGTTTTTT.